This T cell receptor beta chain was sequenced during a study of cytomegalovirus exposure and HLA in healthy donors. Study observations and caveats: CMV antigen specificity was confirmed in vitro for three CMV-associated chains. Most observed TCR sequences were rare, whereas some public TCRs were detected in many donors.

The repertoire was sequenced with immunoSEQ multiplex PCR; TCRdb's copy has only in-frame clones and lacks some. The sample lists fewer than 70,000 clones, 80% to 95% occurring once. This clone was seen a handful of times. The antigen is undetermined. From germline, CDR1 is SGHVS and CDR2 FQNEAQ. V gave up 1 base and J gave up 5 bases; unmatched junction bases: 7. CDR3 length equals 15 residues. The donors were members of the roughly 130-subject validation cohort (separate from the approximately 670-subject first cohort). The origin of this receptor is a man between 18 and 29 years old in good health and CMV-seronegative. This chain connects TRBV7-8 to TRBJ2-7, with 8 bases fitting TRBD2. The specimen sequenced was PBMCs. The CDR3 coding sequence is TGTGCCAGCAGCTTAGTAGGCGGGAGGTCCCACGAGCAGTACTTC. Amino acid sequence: CASSLVGGRSHEQYF.